The 27 T cell receptor beta chains presented below share a single source sample, sequenced in a study of CD8+ T cells in alopecia areata. Sequencing templates came from extracted RNA that was reverse transcribed into cDNA. Only in-frame clones appear in the TCRdb table, and some are missing; sequencing was by immunoSEQ multiplex PCR. This table has about 110,000 clones, around 59% appearing once. The source material was CD8+ T cells sorted from blood. These receptors all stem from a human donor in good health.

J is TRBJ2-2 and V is TRBV29-1; D assignment may be TRBD1 or TRBD2 (5 bases each). Between the trimmed V and J ends, which lost 1 base and 7 bases, there was a span of 7 bases. This CDR3 region has 12 residues. From germline, CDR1 is SQVTM and CDR2 ANQGSEA. The CDR3 loop reads CSVEGGCGELFF. The CDR3 DNA reads as TGCAGCGTTGAAGGGGGGTGCGGGGAGCTGTTTTTT.

The chain has TRBV6-5 and TRBJ1-5, with D unclear. This CDR3 has 13 residues. CDR1 MNHEY and CDR2 SVGAGI come from the germline V gene. V lost 2 bases to trimming and J lost 5 bases, with 7 bases between them. For the CDR3, the DNA is TGTGCCAGCAGTTACGGTACCGATCAGCCCCAGCATTTT. Its translation is CASSYGTDQPQHF.

The CDR3 DNA follows: TGTGCCAGCAGCTTGAGGGCAGGGGGCGAAGGAGAGACCCAGTACTTC. Its translation: CASSLRAGGEGETQYF. The chain combines TRBV13 with TRBJ2-5; 8 nucleotides line up with TRBD1. After removal of 3 bases from V and 4 bases from J, the junction contained 10 bases not matched to a gene. The CDR3 spans 16 residues. Germline V gene sequence: CDR1 PRHDT, CDR2 FYEKMQ (reference sequence). Combining the CDR3 with reference TRBV13 and TRBJ2-5 gives the whole variable domain AAGVIQSPRHLIKEKRETATLKCYPIPRHDTVYWYQQGPGQDPQFLISFYEKMQSDKGSIPDRFSAQQFSDYHSELNMSSLELGDSALYFCASSLRAGGEGETQYFGPGTRLLVL.

The rearrangement links TRBV6-5 to TRBJ1-1; 8 positions agree with TRBD1. CDR1 is MNHEY and CDR2 is SVGAGI in the germline V gene. The CDR3 runs 13 residues. J gave up 5 bases and V 6 bases, and 5 bases lay outside the gene matches. As DNA, the CDR3 is TGTGCCAGCAGCAGGGGGCGGAAAACTGAAGCTTTCTTT. Translating it yields CASSRGRKTEAFF.

The V gene is TRBV7-3, the J gene TRBJ2-1; TRBD1 agrees at 8 bases. The V gene end was trimmed by 4 bases and the J gene end by 9 bases; junction bases not matched to a gene: 5. Germline CDR1 is SGHTA and CDR2 is FQGTGA. The CDR3 sequence is 13 residues long. The CDR3 reads CASSSQGACEQFF. CDR3 DNA: TGTGCCAGCAGCTCGCAGGGGGCATGTGAGCAGTTCTTC.

This chain links TRBV1 with TRBJ1-4; the D call of TRBD1 is as the table states it, not checked on the DNA. TRBV1 is an annotated pseudogene. CDR3 length: 17 residues. The CDR3 nucleotides read TGCACCAGCAGCCACGGACAGGGGGCGCGCCGTCCAGGAAAACTGTTTTTT. Residues: CTSSHGQGARRPGKLFF.

The sample holds a few counts of this clone. The J gene is TRBJ1-5, the V gene TRBV19; D is ambiguous. V lost 2 bases to trimming and J lost 1 base, with 15 bases between them. Germline V lookup: CDR1 LNHDA, CDR2 SQIVND (reference sequence). The CDR3 covers 17 residues. The CDR3 spells CASSIRSMGVSNQPQHF. The CDR3 DNA follows: TGTGCCAGTAGTATACGGTCGATGGGAGTCAGCAATCAGCCCCAGCATTTT.

J is TRBJ1-1 and V is TRBV29-1; no clear D gene. V was pared by 2 bases and J by 4 bases, with 14 bases between. Germline assignment: CDR1 SQVTM and CDR2 ANQGSEA. The CDR3 consists of 14 residues. The CDR3 DNA is TGCAGCGTTGAATCAGGTGGGGTGCTCACTGAAGCTTTCTTT. It codes for CSVESGGVLTEAFF.

This clone appeared once. The chain joins TRBV5-4 to TRBJ2-1; 9 nucleotides match TRBD2. There are 16 residues in the CDR3. Germline-derived CDR1 and CDR2 are SGHNT and YYREEE (reference sequence). V was clipped by 0 bases and J by 2 bases; unmatched bases: 3. DNA for the CDR3: TGTGCCAGCAGCTTGGGAGAGCGGGGGGCCTACAATGAGCAGTTCTTC. It translates to CASSLGERGAYNEQFF. The whole variable domain, remainder taken from reference TRBV5-4 and TRBJ2-1, is ETGVTQSPTHLIKTRGQQVTLRCSSQSGHNTVSWYQQALGQGPQFIFQYYREEENGRGNFPPRFSGLQFPNYSSELNVNALELDDSALYLCASSLGERGAYNEQFFGPGTRLTVL.

This clone was counted ten times or more. This rearrangement joins TRBV6-4 to TRBJ2-6; D tentatively reads TRBD1 or TRBD2 (5 bases each). V lost 8 bases and J lost 0, with 17 bases in between. CDR1 is MRHNA and CDR2 is SNTAGT in the germline V gene. CDR3 length: 17 amino acids. DNA of the CDR3: TGTGCCAGCTCCCAGCTTGGGGGTTCCTCTGGGGCCAACGTCCTGACTTTC. Amino acid sequence: CASSQLGGSSGANVLTF.

This chain uses TRBV7-9 with TRBJ2-3; D uncertain. Germline V gene lookup returns CDR1 SEHNR and CDR2 FQNEAQ (reference sequence). There are 11 residues in the CDR3. V was pared by 3 bases and J by 14 bases, with 12 bases between. CDR3 in DNA: TGTGCCAGCAGCTTTCGATCCGTGTGGTATTTT. This encodes CASSFRSVWYF.

The chain has TRBV27 and TRBJ2-1, with 7 positions matching TRBD1. The CDR3 has 15 residues. With V trimmed by 6 bases and J by 0 bases, 5 bases remained unmatched. Germline lookup yields CDR1 MNHEY and CDR2 SMNVEV (reference sequence). CDR3 coding DNA: TGTGCCAGCAGGCTGGGACAGAGCTCCTACAATGAGCAGTTCTTC. Protein product: CASRLGQSSYNEQFF.

The CDR3 nucleotides are TGCGCCAGCAGCCTCCCGGGACAGGTCTCGGGGGCCAACGTCCTGACTTTC. Translated, it gives CASSLPGQVSGANVLTF. The chain combines TRBV5-1 with TRBJ2-6, with 8 bases fitting TRBD1. With 4 bases clipped from V and 4 bases from J, the junction kept 10 bases outside the gene matches. The CDR3 is 17 residues long. CDR1 and CDR2 (germline): SGHRS, YFSETQ.

The V call is TRBV2, the J call TRBJ1-1; D is unclear. From germline, CDR1 is SNHLY and CDR2 FYNNEI. The CDR3 is made up of 14 amino acids. The V end was cut by 1 base, the J end by 11 bases, with 17 bases between. The CDR3 DNA reads TGTGCCAGCAGTGAAGGAGCGGTCGGGCTGAGGGCTTTCTTT. Residues: CASSEGAVGLRAFF.

This sequence joins TRBV5-1 and TRBJ2-6; no reliable D call. This CDR3 region has 15 residues. The germline V gene has CDR1 SGHRS and CDR2 YFSETQ. The V and J ends lost 3 bases and 2 bases respectively, with 9 bases between them. Here the CDR3 reads CASSSPDAGANVLTF. As DNA, the CDR3 is TGCGCCAGCAGCTCTCCAGACGCTGGGGCCAACGTCCTGACTTTC.

This clone has just a few counts. The V and J genes are TRBV7-9 and TRBJ1-2; D unresolved. The CDR3 is 14 amino acids. Germline V gene data show CDR1 as SEHNR and CDR2 as FQNEAQ (reference sequence). Trimming took off 5 bases at V and 2 bases at J, with 12 bases between the two ends. The CDR3: CASSPTGRNYGYTF. The DNA for the CDR3 is TGTGCCAGCAGCCCGACTGGGAGAAACTATGGCTACACCTTC.

V is TRBV10-2 and J is TRBJ1-6; D remains ambiguous. V lost 5 bases to trimming and J lost 8 bases, with 13 bases between them. The germline gives CDR1 WSHSY, CDR2 SAAADI. The CDR3 consists of 14 residues. CDR3 DNA sequence: TGCGCCAGCAGTACGACAACGAATGATTCACCCCTCCACTTT. This sequence encodes CASSTTTNDSPLHF.

The V and J genes are TRBV4-2 and TRBJ2-6; 9 bases align to TRBD2. With V trimmed by 9 bases and J by 1 base, 7 bases remained unmatched. CDR1 is LGHNA and CDR2 is YNFKEQ in the germline V gene. This CDR3 has 16 residues. The CDR3 coding sequence is TGTGCCAGTCATCCTAGCGGGGTATCTGGGGCCAACGTCCTGACTTTC. Translated: CASHPSGVSGANVLTF.

This sequence joins TRBV7-9 and TRBJ2-4; D remains ambiguous. The V end lost 5 bases, the J end lost 8 bases, and 19 bases lay between the germline ends. Germline V CDR1 and CDR2: SEHNR, FQNEAQ (reference sequence). The CDR3 covers 15 residues. The CDR3 nucleotides are TGTGCCAGCAGCCCCTGGGCGTTCGATCGGGACATTCAGTACTTC. Encoded protein: CASSPWAFDRDIQYF.

This chain joins TRBV9 and TRBJ1-5; 10 bases agree with TRBD1. The trim removed 3 bases at V and 2 bases at J, leaving 8 bases unmatched. Germline V CDR1 and CDR2: SGDLS, YYNGEE. This CDR3 has 17 residues. CDR3 in DNA: TGTGCCAGCAGCGGAGACAGGGGGCTTGGAGGCAATCAGCCCCAGCATTTT. Its translation is CASSGDRGLGGNQPQHF.

V and J are TRBV28 and TRBJ2-7; 7 positions match TRBD1. Germline CDR1 MDHEN, CDR2 SYDVKM. V shed 3 bases and J 12 bases; nucleotides not matched to a gene: 11. The CDR3 is 13 residues long. The CDR3 region has the DNA TGTGCCAGCAGTTTTCTCCTGTGGGACAGCCCGTACTTC. Its protein product is CASSFLLWDSPYF.

CDR3: CSVRQGLNTDTQYF. Here the CDR3 DNA reads TGCAGCGTCAGACAGGGGTTGAACACAGATACGCAGTATTTT. The J gene is TRBJ2-3, the V gene TRBV29-1; TRBD1 aligns across 8 bases. This CDR3 is built from 14 residues. CDR1 and CDR2 from the germline V gene are SQVTM and ANQGSEA. Trimming took 6 bases from V and 2 from J; bases not matched to a gene: 7.

The genes are TRBV5-1 and TRBJ2-5, with 7 bases matching TRBD1. Germline lookup yields CDR1 SGHRS and CDR2 YFSETQ. With 3 bases clipped from V and 4 bases from J, the junction kept 3 bases outside the gene matches. This CDR3 comprises 13 residues. Here the CDR3 reads CASSWTGPETQYF. CDR3 DNA sequence: TGCGCCAGCAGCTGGACAGGACCAGAGACCCAGTACTTC.

This chain connects TRBV5-6 to TRBJ1-5; TRBD1 might be the D (5 bases). CDR3 length: 13 amino acids. The germline CDR1 and CDR2 sequences are SGHDT and YYEEEE. V lost 4 bases and J lost 6, with 11 bases in between. CDR3 residues: CASSLGRSQPQHF. CDR3 nucleotide sequence: TGTGCCAGCAGCCTGGGGCGAAGTCAGCCCCAGCATTTT.

This clone has only a few counts. In DNA, the CDR3 is TGTGCCTGGAGTGTAGTCAGCCTTGAAGCTTTCTTT. It is translated as CAWSVVSLEAFF. This chain joins TRBV30 and TRBJ1-1, with D hard to call. V was cut by 0 bases and J by 7 bases, with 9 bases left in between. Per germline, CDR1 GTSNPN and CDR2 SVGIG (reference sequence). This CDR3 has 12 amino acids.

The V gene is TRBV15, the J gene TRBJ2-7, with 9 bases fitting TRBD1. CDR3 length: 15 residues. Germline V gene sequence: CDR1 LNHNV, CDR2 YYDKDF (reference sequence). With 4 bases clipped from V and 4 bases from J, the junction kept 8 bases outside the gene matches. This CDR3 reads CATSKQGQGKYEQYF. The CDR3, as DNA: TGTGCCACCAGCAAACAGGGACAGGGAAAGTACGAGCAGTACTTC.

As regards this clone: The same CDR3 arises from other DNA sequences in this sample as well. The chain couples TRBV7-6 to TRBJ2-7; weak D call: TRBD1 (6 bases). This CDR3 has 14 amino acids. The germline gives CDR1 SGHVS, CDR2 FNYEAQ. V was shortened by 3 bases and J by 4 bases, with 13 bases between the two germline ends. CDR3 DNA sequence: TGTGCCAGCAGCTTTGGAACAGGGACATACGAGCAGTACTTC. Protein: CASSFGTGTYEQYF.